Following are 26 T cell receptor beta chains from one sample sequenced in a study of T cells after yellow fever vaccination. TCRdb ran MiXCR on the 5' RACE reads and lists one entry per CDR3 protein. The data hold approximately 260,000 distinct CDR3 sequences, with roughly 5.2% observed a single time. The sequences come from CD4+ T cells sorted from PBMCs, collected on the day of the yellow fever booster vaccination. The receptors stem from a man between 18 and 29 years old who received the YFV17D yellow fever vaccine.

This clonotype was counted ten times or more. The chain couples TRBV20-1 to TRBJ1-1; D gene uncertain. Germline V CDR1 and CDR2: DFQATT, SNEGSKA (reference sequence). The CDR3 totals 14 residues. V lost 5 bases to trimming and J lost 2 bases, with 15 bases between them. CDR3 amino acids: CSARHIRANTEAFF. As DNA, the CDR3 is TGCAGTGCTCGGCACATTAGGGCTAACACTGAAGCTTTCTTT.

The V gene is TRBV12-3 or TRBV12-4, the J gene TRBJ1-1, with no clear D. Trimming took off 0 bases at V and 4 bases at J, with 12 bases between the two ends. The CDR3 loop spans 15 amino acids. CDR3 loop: CASSLAGSAGTEAFF. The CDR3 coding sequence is TGTGCCAGCAGTTTAGCCGGATCGGCGGGCACTGAAGCTTTCTTT.

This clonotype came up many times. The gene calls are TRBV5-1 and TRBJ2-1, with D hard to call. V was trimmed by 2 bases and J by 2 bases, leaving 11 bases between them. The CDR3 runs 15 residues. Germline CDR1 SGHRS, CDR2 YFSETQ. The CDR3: CASSFGLTPYNEQFF. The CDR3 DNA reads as TGCGCCAGCAGCTTCGGTCTTACCCCCTACAATGAGCAGTTCTTC. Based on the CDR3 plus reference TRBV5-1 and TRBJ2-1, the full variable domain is KAGVTQTPRYLIKTRGQQVTLSCSPISGHRSVSWYQQTPGQGLQFLFEYFSETQRNKGNFPGRFSGRQFSNSRSEMNVSTLELGDSALYLCASSFGLTPYNEQFFGPGTRLTVL.

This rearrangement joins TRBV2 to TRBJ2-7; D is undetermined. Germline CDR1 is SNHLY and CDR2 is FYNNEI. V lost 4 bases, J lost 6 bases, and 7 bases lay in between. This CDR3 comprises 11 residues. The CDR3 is CASSVGIEQYV. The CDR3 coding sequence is TGTGCCAGCAGTGTAGGGATCGAGCAGTACGTC.

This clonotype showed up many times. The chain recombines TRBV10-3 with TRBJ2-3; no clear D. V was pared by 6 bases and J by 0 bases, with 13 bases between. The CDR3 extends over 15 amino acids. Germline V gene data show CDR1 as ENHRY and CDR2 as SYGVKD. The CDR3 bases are TGTGCCATCAGCGGAAAATCCCCTAGCACAGATACGCAGTATTTT. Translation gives CAISGKSPSTDTQYF.

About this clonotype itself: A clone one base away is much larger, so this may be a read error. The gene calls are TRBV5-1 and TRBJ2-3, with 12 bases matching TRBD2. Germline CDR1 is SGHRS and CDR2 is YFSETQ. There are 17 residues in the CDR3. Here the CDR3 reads CASSIIGTSGSGDTRYF. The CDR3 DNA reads TGCGCCAGCAGCATAATCGGGACTAGCGGGTCTGGCGATACGCGGTATTTT.

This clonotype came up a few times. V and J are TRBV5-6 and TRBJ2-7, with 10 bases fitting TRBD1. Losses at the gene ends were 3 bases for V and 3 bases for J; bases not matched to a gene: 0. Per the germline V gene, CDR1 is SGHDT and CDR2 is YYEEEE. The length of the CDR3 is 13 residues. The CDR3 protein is CASSWTGGYEQYF. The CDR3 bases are TGTGCCAGCAGCTGGACAGGGGGCTACGAGCAGTACTTC.

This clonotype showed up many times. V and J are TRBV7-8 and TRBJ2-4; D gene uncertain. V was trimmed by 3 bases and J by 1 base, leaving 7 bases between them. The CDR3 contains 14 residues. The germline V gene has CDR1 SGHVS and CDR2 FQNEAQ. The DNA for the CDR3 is TGTGCCAGCAGCTTGGCCGTGGCCAAAAACATTCAGTACTTC. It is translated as CASSLAVAKNIQYF. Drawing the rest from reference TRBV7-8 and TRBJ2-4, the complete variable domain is GAGVSQSPRYKVAKRGQDVALRCDPISGHVSLFWYQQALGQGPEFLTYFQNEAQLDKSGLPSDRFFAERPEGSVSTLKIQRTQQEDSAVYLCASSLAVAKNIQYFGAGTRLSVL.

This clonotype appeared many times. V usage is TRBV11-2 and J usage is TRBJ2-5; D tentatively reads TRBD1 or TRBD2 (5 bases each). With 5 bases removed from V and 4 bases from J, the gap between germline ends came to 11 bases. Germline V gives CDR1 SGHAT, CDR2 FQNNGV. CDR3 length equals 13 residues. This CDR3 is CASSLGAVETQYF. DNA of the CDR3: TGTGCCAGCAGCCTCGGGGCGGTAGAGACCCAGTACTTC.

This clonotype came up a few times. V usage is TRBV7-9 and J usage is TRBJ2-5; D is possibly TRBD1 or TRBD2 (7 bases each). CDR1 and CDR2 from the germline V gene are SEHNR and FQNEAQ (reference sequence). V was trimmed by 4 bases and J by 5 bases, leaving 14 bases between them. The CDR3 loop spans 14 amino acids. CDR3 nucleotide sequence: TGTGCCAGCAGCTACACAGGGGAGGGTGAGACCCAGTACTTC. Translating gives CASSYTGEGETQYF.

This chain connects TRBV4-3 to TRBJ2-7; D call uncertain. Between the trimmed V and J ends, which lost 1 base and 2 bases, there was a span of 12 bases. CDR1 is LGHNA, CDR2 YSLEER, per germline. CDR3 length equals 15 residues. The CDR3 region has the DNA TGCGCCAGCAGCCAAGCCCCAGGACCTCCCTACGAGCAGTACTTC. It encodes CASSQAPGPPYEQYF.

This CDR3 reads CASSHPIGTGDEKLFF. CDR3 sequence (DNA): TGCGCCAGCAGTCATCCGATTGGGACAGGGGATGAAAAACTGTTTTTT. The rearrangement joins TRBV23-1 to TRBJ1-4; 10 nucleotides align to TRBD1. TRBV23-1 is designated an ORF whose function remains uncertain. The length of the CDR3 is 16 residues. J was trimmed by 6 bases and V by 3 bases; bases with no gene match: 7.

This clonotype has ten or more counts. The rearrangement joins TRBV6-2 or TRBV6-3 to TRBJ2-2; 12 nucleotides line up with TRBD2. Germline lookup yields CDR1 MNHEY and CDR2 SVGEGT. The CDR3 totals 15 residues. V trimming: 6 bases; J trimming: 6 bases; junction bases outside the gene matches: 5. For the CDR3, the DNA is TGTGCCAGCAGACGTACTAGCGGGGGGCCCGGGGAGCTGTTTTTT. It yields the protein CASRRTSGGPGELFF.

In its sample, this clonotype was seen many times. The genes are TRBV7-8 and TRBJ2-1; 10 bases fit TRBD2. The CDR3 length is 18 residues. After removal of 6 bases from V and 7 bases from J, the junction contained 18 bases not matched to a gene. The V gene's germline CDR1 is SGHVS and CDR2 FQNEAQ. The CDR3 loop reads CASRLNLAGVASNNEQFF. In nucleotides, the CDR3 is TGTGCCAGCAGGTTAAACCTAGCGGGAGTAGCGAGTAATAATGAGCAGTTCTTC.

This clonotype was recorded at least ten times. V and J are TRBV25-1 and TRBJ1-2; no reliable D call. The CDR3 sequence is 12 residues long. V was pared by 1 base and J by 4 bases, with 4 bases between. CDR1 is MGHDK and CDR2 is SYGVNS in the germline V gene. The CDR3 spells CASSEFPYGYTF. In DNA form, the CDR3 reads TGTGCCAGCAGTGAATTCCCCTATGGCTACACCTTC.

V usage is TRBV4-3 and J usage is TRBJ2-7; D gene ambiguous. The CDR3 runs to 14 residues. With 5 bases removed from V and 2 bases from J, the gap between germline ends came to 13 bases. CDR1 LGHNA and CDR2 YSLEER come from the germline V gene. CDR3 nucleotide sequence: TGCGCCAGCAGCTCTAACAGTAAGGCCTACGAGCAGTACTTC. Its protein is CASSSNSKAYEQYF.

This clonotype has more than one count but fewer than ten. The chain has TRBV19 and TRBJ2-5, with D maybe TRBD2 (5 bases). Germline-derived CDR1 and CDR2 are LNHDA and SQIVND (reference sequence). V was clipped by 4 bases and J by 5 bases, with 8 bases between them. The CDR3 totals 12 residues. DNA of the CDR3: TGTGCCAGTAGTAGAGGGATGGAGACCCAGTACTTC. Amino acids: CASSRGMETQYF.

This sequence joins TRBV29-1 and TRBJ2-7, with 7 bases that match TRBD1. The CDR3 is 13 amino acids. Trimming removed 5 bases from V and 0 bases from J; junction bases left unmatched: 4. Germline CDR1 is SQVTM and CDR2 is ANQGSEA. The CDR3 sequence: CSVRGQFSYEQYF. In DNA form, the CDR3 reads TGCAGCGTTCGGGGACAGTTCTCCTACGAGCAGTACTTC.

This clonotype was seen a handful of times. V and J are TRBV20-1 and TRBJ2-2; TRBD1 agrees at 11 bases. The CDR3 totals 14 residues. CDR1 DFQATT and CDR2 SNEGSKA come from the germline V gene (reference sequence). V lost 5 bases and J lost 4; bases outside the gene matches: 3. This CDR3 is CSAWTGGFTGELFF. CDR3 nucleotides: TGCAGTGCTTGGACAGGGGGCTTCACCGGGGAGCTGTTTTTT.

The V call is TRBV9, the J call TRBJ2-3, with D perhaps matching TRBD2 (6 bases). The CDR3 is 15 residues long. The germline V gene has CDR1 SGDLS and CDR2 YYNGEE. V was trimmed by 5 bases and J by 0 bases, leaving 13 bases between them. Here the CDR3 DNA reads TGTGCCAGCAGTCCCCGGGCGGGGAGCACAGATACGCAGTATTTT. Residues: CASSPRAGSTDTQYF. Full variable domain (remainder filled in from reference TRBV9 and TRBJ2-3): DSGVTQTPKHLITATGQRVTLRCSPRSGDLSVYWYQQSLDQGLQFLIQYYNGEERAKGNILERFSAQQFPDLHSELNLSSLELGDSALYFCASSPRAGSTDTQYFGPGTRLTVL.

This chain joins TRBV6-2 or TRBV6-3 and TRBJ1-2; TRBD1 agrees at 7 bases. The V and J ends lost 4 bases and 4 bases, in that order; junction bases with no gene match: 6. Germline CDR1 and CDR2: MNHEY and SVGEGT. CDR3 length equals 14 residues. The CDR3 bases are TGTGCCAGCAGTTGGGGGACAGCACTCTATGGCTACACCTTC. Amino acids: CASSWGTALYGYTF.

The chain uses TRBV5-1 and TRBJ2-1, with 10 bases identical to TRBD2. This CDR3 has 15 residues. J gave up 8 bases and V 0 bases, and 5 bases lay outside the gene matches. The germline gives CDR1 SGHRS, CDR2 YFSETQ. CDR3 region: CASSLELAGFHEQFF. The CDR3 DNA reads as TGCGCCAGCAGCTTGGAACTAGCGGGGTTCCATGAGCAGTTCTTC.

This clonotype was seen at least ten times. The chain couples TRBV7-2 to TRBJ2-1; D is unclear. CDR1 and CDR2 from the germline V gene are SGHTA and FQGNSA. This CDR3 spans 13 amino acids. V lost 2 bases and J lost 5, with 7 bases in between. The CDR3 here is CASSLSRNNEQFF. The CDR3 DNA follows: TGTGCCAGCAGCTTAAGCCGCAACAATGAGCAGTTCTTC.

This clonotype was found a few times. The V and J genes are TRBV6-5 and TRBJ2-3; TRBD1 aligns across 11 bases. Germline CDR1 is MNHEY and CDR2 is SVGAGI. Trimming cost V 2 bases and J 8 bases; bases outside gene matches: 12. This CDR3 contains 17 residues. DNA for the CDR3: TGTGCCAGCAGTTACCCTGGACAGGGGGCGGCCCAAGGTACGCAGTATTTT. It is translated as CASSYPGQGAAQGTQYF.

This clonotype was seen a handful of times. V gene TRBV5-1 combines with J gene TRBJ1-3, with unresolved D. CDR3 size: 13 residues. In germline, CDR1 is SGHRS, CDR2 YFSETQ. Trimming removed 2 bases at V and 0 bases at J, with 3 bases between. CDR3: CASSLISGNTIYF. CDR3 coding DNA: TGCGCCAGCAGCTTAATCTCTGGAAACACCATATATTTT.

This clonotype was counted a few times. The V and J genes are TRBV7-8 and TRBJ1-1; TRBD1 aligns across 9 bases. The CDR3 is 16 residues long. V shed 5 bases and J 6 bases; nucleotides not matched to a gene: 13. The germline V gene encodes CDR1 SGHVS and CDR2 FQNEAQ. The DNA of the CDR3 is TGTGCCAGCAGCCCCGACTCAGGACAGGGGACCCCTGAAGCTTTCTTT. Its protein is CASSPDSGQGTPEAFF.